This T cell receptor beta chain was identified in a study of vaccination effects on CD4 cells after COVID-19. Concerning this clone itself: What it binds is unknown.

Study outcomes and limitations: New vaccine-induced clones dominated convalescents' post-vaccine spike-reactive clones. Marked clonal contraction was seen late after vaccination (in both infection- and vaccine-induced clones). The study had few convalescent patients and no early post-infection timepoints.

When ten to eleven days of culture had elapsed, CD4+ T cells were isolated. In the cultures, half the medium was exchanged for IL-2 medium on days 3 and 7. The method was immunoSEQ multiplex PCR; TCRdb's version includes in-frame clones alone and lacks a portion of them. Altogether more than 40,000 clones are present, about 75% being singletons, with the ten largest covering over 9.5%. Sample: CD4+ T cells from PBMCs cultured without peptide, taken before COVID-19 vaccination. This TCR derives from a human donor who had a prior SARS-CoV-2 infection.

CDR3 sequence reads: CASSSDPGQGGVGGTEAFF. The DNA for the CDR3 is TGCGCCAGCAGCTCCGATCCGGGACAGGGTGGTGTCGGCGGAACTGAAGCTTTCTTT. The chain couples TRBV5-1 to TRBJ1-1; 9 nucleotides line up with TRBD1. Germline CDR1 reads SGHRS; CDR2 reads YFSETQ. V dropped 3 bases and J dropped 5; count of bases not matched to a gene: 20. The CDR3 loop spans 19 amino acids.